The present entry profiles one T cell receptor beta chain with its context. Its specificity is unknown. Cells designated naive CD8 were CD45RO-negative and were positively selected for CCR7, with terminally differentiated effector memory CD45RA+ cells excluded. This sample is drawn from a study of shared clonotypes between healthy human individuals. Study in general: Three CD4 naive, three CD4 memory, two CD8 naive and one CD8 memory plate were used per donor.

The study, taken as a whole, reports: Although depth was large, rarefaction showed that sequencing of the sorted subsets was incomplete. A handful of donors shared approximately 5% of their naive CD4 clonotypes. Some clonotypes were shared by all four sorted-subset donors, while others were not shared. The non-shared ones had lower generation probabilities than the shared ones.

The assay was immunoSEQ multiplex PCR, and TCRdb's table has in-frame clones only and misses some. The table lists hundreds of thousands of clones, around 96% of them singletons. The sample consisted of naive CD8+ T cells sorted from blood. This sequence was found in a man aged 25-45 years in good health.

CDR3 residues: CASSLEGAGANVLTF. For the CDR3, the DNA is TGTGCCAGCAGCTTAGAGGGGGCCGGGGCCAACGTCCTGACTTTC. V is TRBV7-9 and J is TRBJ2-6, with TRBD1 matching over 7 bases. Germline lookup yields CDR1 SEHNR and CDR2 FQNEAQ (reference sequence). The CDR3 consists of 15 residues. Unmatched junction bases numbered 1, after V lost 1 base and J lost 4 bases. Together with reference TRBV7-9 and TRBJ2-6, the CDR3 gives the full variable domain: DTGVSQNPRHKITKRGQNVTFRCDPISEHNRLYWYRQTLGQGPEFLTYFQNEAQLEKSRLLSDRFSAERPKGSFSTLEIQRTEQGDSAMYLCASSLEGAGANVLTFGAGSRLTVL.